Below are 25 T cell receptor beta chains sequenced from a single sample in a study of blood T cells in healthy people across ages. A sample-barcoded 5' primer and a J-beta primer mix were used in a second PCR of roughly 6 to 11 cycles. MiXCR was run by TCRdb on the 5' RACE reads, yielding one entry per CDR3 protein. The repertoire consists of a few hundred thousand distinct CDR3 sequences, with roughly half occurring once and the leading ten covering roughly 51%. Input material: blood. The receptor source for this set is a man aged 60 to 69 in good health.

The chain joins TRBV7-8 to TRBJ2-5; D might be TRBD1 (5 bases). Trimming left V 0 bases short and J 4 bases short, with 12 bases between. The CDR3 is 15 amino acids. Looked up from germline, CDR1 is SGHVS and CDR2 is FQNEAQ. This CDR3 reads CASSLAQARPETQYF. The DNA of the CDR3 is TGTGCCAGCAGCTTAGCACAGGCCAGGCCAGAGACCCAGTACTTC.

This clonotype occurred once. J is TRBJ1-2 and V is TRBV20-1, with 7 positions matching TRBD1. CDR3 length: 15 residues. Germline assignment: CDR1 DFQATT and CDR2 SNEGSKA (reference sequence). Losses at the gene ends were 2 bases for V and 2 bases for J; bases not matched to a gene: 8. The CDR3 sequence: CSARSGEGANYGYTF. CDR3 in DNA: TGCAGTGCTAGATCCGGTGAGGGGGCAAACTATGGCTACACCTTC.

The J gene is TRBJ2-1, the V gene TRBV28; maybe TRBD1 (5 bases). Trimming shortened V by 7 bases and J by 2 bases, and 12 bases separated the two germline ends. This CDR3 spans 14 amino acids. Germline values: CDR1 MDHEN, CDR2 SYDVKM. CDR3 region: CASTGTGTYNEQFF. CDR3 DNA sequence: TGTGCCAGCACCGGCACAGGTACCTACAATGAGCAGTTCTTC.

V and J are TRBV20-1 and TRBJ1-6; 7 positions agree with TRBD1. The ends lost 3 bases at V and 2 bases at J; junction bases unmatched: 1. Looked up from germline, CDR1 is DFQATT and CDR2 is SNEGSKA (reference sequence). The CDR3 loop spans 14 amino acids. This CDR3 reads CSARQGAYNSPLHF. The DNA for the CDR3 is TGCAGTGCTAGGCAGGGGGCCTATAATTCACCCCTCCACTTT.

This chain links TRBV7-2 with TRBJ1-1; D is ambiguous. This CDR3 has 15 residues. Germline V gives CDR1 SGHTA, CDR2 FQGNSA. With 4 bases removed from V and 0 bases from J, the gap between germline ends came to 12 bases. CDR3 sequence: CASSYRRVMNTEAFF. DNA of the CDR3: TGTGCCAGCAGCTACCGAAGGGTAATGAACACTGAAGCTTTCTTT.

The V gene is TRBV11-1, the J gene TRBJ2-3; possibly TRBD2 for D (5 bases). CDR1 SGHAT and CDR2 FQDESV come from the germline V gene (reference sequence). Trimming shortened V by 6 bases and J by 5 bases, and 18 bases separated the two germline ends. The CDR3 runs to 15 residues. The CDR3 DNA reads TGTGCCAGCAGTCCGGGGAATTTGCTGGAAGATACGCAGTATTTT. This translates into CASSPGNLLEDTQYF.

As regards this clonotype: A single base separates this from a much larger clone, so it may be a read error. The chain links TRBV29-1 to TRBJ2-1, with 8 bases lining up with TRBD2. Germline V gene sequence: CDR1 SQVTM, CDR2 ANQGSEA. J lost 2 bases, V lost 6 bases, and 9 bases had no gene match. The CDR3 runs to 15 residues. CDR3 amino acids: CSVLNGRGTYNEQFF. CDR3 sequence (DNA): TGCAGCGTCCTTAACGGGAGGGGGACCTACAATGAGCAGTTCTTC.

The chain recombines TRBV20-1 with TRBJ1-4; the match to TRBD1 covers 7 bases. The germline CDR1 and CDR2 sequences are DFQATT and SNEGSKA (reference sequence). The length of the CDR3 is 13 residues. V lost 5 bases, J lost 5 bases, and 5 bases stayed unmatched. CDR3 protein: CSAQDRFNEKLFF. The CDR3 DNA reads as TGCAGTGCTCAGGACAGGTTCAATGAAAAACTGTTTTTT.

The chain uses TRBV10-3 and TRBJ2-3; D not certain. The CDR3 consists of 13 residues. The V end lost 6 bases, the J end lost 6 bases, and 13 bases lay between the germline ends. CDR1 and CDR2 from the germline V gene are ENHRY and SYGVKD. The CDR3: CAIRPTLGDTQYF. In nucleotides, the CDR3 is TGTGCCATCAGGCCCACGCTCGGGGATACGCAGTATTTT.

This clonotype was picked up a small number of times. The chain uses TRBV6-5 and TRBJ2-1; 10 bases match TRBD2. Trimming took 6 bases from V and 6 from J; bases not matched to a gene: 8. Germline CDR1 and CDR2: MNHEY and SVGAGI. The CDR3 runs 15 residues. Written as DNA, the CDR3 is TGTGCCAGCAGCTGTTCTAGCGGGAGCGGCAATGAGCAGTTCTTC. Residues: CASSCSSGSGNEQFF.

The rearrangement joins TRBV6-5 to TRBJ2-2, with D possibly being TRBD1 or TRBD2 (5 bases each). The CDR3 sequence is 14 residues long. The germline CDR1 and CDR2 sequences are MNHEY and SVGAGI. Trimming took off 5 bases at V and 4 bases at J, with 11 bases between the two ends. In nucleotides, the CDR3 is TGTGCCAGCAGTAGGGGACCGCCCACCGGGGAGCTGTTTTTT. This encodes CASSRGPPTGELFF.

The rearrangement uses TRBV29-1 and TRBJ2-7, with TRBD1 matching 8 bases. In germline, CDR1 is SQVTM, CDR2 ANQGSEA. The CDR3 runs to 14 residues. J lost 7 bases, V lost 7 bases, and 15 bases had no gene match. The CDR3 spells CSGRTGNGREEQYF. The DNA of the CDR3 is TGCAGCGGACGGACAGGGAATGGCAGGGAGGAGCAGTACTTC.

This clonotype has just one count. The V gene is TRBV29-1, the J gene TRBJ2-7; TRBD1 aligns across 12 bases. The tail of the sequence fits TRBJ2-5 better, so the J call may be wrong. The length of the CDR3 is 14 residues. CDR1 is SQVTM, CDR2 ANQGSEA, per germline. CDR3 region: CSTTGTGGGETQYF. DNA for the CDR3: TGCAGCACTACCGGGACAGGGGGCGGAGAGACCCAGTACTTC.

The CDR3 bases are TGTGCCTGGCGAACAGGGTTTGGCTACACCTTC. Residues: CAWRTGFGYTF. The chain employs TRBV30 and TRBJ1-2, with D possibly TRBD1 on 6 matching bases. The V end lost 5 bases, the J end lost 7 bases, and 11 bases lay between the germline ends. The CDR3 totals 11 residues. Looked up from germline, CDR1 is GTSNPN and CDR2 is SVGIG (reference sequence).

As DNA, the CDR3 is TGTGCCACCTCTCCGAGGGTCACTGAAGCTTTCTTT. Protein product: CATSPRVTEAFF. This chain connects TRBV11-2 to TRBJ1-1, with no clear D. The germline gives CDR1 SGHAT, CDR2 FQNNGV. This CDR3 is built from 12 residues. V gave up 10 bases and J gave up 4 bases, with 13 bases separating them.

The sample holds a few counts of this clonotype. The rearrangement joins TRBV7-2 to TRBJ2-3; no firm D call. V was cut by 1 base and J by 7 bases, with 6 bases left in between. The V gene's germline CDR1 is SGHTA and CDR2 FQGNSA. The length of the CDR3 is 12 residues. The CDR3 is CASSLVRHTQYF. CDR3 nucleotides: TGTGCCAGCAGCTTAGTTAGGCATACGCAGTATTTT.

The rearrangement joins TRBV30 to TRBJ2-7, with 9 bases that match TRBD1. The CDR3 spans 14 residues. CDR1 and CDR2 from the germline V gene are GTSNPN and SVGIG (reference sequence). The junction had 8 bases not matched to a gene; V was cut back by 5 bases and J by 3 bases. CDR3 coding DNA: TGTGCCTGGCATAGGACAGGGGTTCTCTACGAGCAGTACTTC. It specifies CAWHRTGVLYEQYF.

V gene TRBV20-1 combines with J gene TRBJ2-7; D might be TRBD2 (5 bases). V lost 1 base and J 4 bases, leaving 11 bases between the germline ends. The CDR3 extends over 13 amino acids. The germline V gene encodes CDR1 DFQATT and CDR2 SNEGSKA (reference sequence). The CDR3 here is CSARGGYGYEQYF. CDR3 bases: TGCAGTGCTAGAGGCGGGTATGGGTACGAGCAGTACTTC.

The chain combines TRBV7-2 with TRBJ2-1, with TRBD2 identical over 12 bases. Judging by the DNA end, TRBJ2-7 fits better; the J call may be wrong. The CDR3 consists of 15 residues. Germline assignment: CDR1 SGHTA and CDR2 FQGNSA. The CDR3 region has the DNA TGTGCCAGCAGCCAGACTAGCGGGGGCCACAATGAGCAGTACTTC. It specifies CASSQTSGGHNEQYF.

This chain links TRBV6-5 with TRBJ2-3; 8 positions agree with TRBD2. Germline CDR1 and CDR2: MNHEY and SVGAGI. The junction had 5 bases not matched to a gene; V was cut back by 5 bases and J by 4 bases. The CDR3 sequence is 14 residues long. This chain's CDR3 is CASSGGLVADTQYF. CDR3 in DNA: TGTGCCAGCAGTGGGGGACTAGTGGCAGATACGCAGTATTTT.

This clonotype was seen at least ten times. The V and J genes are TRBV28 and TRBJ2-3, with TRBD1 as a possible D gene (5 bases). V was pared by 10 bases and J by 2 bases, with 10 bases between. The CDR3 loop spans 12 amino acids. CDR1 and CDR2 (germline): MDHEN, SYDVKM. CDR3 protein: CATNRITDTQYF. In DNA form, the CDR3 reads TGTGCCACGAACAGGATCACAGATACGCAGTATTTT. Looking up the rest from reference TRBV28 and TRBJ2-3 gives the full variable domain: DVKVTQSSRYLVKRTGEKVFLECVQDMDHENMFWYRQDPGLGLRLIYFSYDVKMKEKGDIPEGYSVSREKKERFSLILESASTNQTSMYLCATNRITDTQYFGPGTRLTVL.

The V and J genes are TRBV19 and TRBJ2-1; D may be TRBD1 or TRBD2 (5 bases each). The germline V gene has CDR1 LNHDA and CDR2 SQIVND (reference sequence). This CDR3 is 15 amino acids long. V lost 5 bases to trimming and J lost 0 bases, with 11 bases between them. The CDR3 DNA reads TGTGCCAGTAGTCGGGACGCCAGCTCCTACAATGAGCAGTTCTTC. This codes for CASSRDASSYNEQFF.

The chain is built from TRBV5-1 and TRBJ2-3; the D is unclear. V was trimmed by 6 bases and J by 4 bases, leaving 15 bases between them. The CDR3 sequence is 14 residues long. CDR1 and CDR2 from the germline V gene are SGHRS and YFSETQ. As DNA, the CDR3 is TGCGCCAGCAAGGGCGAGATTGGAGCAGATACGCAGTATTTT. Translation: CASKGEIGADTQYF.

This clonotype was observed once. The chain combines TRBV18 with TRBJ1-1; no clear D. CDR3 length equals 13 residues. Germline-derived CDR1 and CDR2 are KGHSH and LQKENI. The ends were cut back, 8 bases at V and 4 bases at J, with 14 bases in the middle. CDR3 region: CASSRQESTEAFF. In DNA, the CDR3 is TGTGCCAGCAGTCGTCAGGAGAGCACTGAAGCTTTCTTT.

The chain uses TRBV20-1 and TRBJ2-4, with D possibly being TRBD2 (6 bases). This CDR3 comprises 16 residues. The V and J ends lost 3 bases and 0 bases respectively, with 15 bases between them. In germline, CDR1 is DFQATT, CDR2 SNEGSKA (reference sequence). The CDR3 loop is CSASGPWGVAKNIQYF. The CDR3 coding sequence is TGCAGTGCTAGCGGGCCTTGGGGGGTAGCCAAAAACATTCAGTACTTC.